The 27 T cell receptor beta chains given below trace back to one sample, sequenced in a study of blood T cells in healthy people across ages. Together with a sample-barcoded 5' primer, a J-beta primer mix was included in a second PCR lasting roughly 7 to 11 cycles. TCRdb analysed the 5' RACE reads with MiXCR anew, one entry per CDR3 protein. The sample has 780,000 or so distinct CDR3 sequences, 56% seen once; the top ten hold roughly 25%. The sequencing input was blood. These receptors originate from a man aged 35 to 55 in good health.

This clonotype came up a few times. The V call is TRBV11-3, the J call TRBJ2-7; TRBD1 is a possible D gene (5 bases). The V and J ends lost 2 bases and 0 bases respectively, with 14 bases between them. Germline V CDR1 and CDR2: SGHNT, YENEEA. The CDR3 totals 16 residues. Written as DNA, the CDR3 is TGTGCCAGCAGCTTAAGCCGACAGAAAAGCTCCTACGAGCAGTACTTC. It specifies CASSLSRQKSSYEQYF.

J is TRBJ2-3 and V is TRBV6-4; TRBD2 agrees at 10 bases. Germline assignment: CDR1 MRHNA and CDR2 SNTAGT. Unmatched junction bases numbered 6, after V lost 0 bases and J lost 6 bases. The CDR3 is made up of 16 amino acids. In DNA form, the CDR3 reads TGTGCCAGCAGTGACTCGGTTGCTAGCGGGAGTGATACGCAGTATTTT. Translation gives CASSDSVASGSDTQYF.

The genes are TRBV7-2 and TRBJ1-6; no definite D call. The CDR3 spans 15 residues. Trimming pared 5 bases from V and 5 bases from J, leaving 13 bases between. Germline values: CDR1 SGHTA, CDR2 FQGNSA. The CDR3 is CASSPPRSHNSPLHF. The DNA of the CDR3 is TGTGCCAGCAGCCCCCCGCGGTCACATAATTCACCCCTCCACTTT.

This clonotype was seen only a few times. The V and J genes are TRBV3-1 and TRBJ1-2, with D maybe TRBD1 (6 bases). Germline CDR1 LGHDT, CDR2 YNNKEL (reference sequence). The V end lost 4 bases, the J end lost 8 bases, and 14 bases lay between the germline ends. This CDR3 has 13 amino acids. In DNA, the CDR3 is TGTGCCAGCAGCCCCCTGGGGGCAGGGGGCTACACCTTC. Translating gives CASSPLGAGGYTF.

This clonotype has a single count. The CDR3 nucleotides read TGTGCCAGCAGTTACGCTACAGGGGCGGTCAATCAGCCCCAGCATTTT. Its protein is CASSYATGAVNQPQHF. The V call is TRBV6-2 or TRBV6-3, the J call TRBJ1-5; 7 bases map to TRBD1. The V gene end was trimmed by 2 bases and the J gene end by 3 bases; junction bases not matched to a gene: 7. CDR3 length: 16 amino acids. Germline V gives CDR1 MNHEY, CDR2 SVGEGT.

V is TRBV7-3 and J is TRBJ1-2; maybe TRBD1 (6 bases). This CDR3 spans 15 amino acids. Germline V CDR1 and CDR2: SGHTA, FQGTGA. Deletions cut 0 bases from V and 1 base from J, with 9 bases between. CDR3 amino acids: CASSLTGQINYGYTF. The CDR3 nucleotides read TGTGCCAGCAGCTTAACCGGACAGATTAACTATGGCTACACCTTC.

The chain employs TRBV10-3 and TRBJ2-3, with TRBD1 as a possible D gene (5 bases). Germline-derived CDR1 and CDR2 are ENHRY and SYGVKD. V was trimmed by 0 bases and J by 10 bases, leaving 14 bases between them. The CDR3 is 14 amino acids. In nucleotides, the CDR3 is TGTGCCATCAGTGAGTCGACTCTAGGGGCCCCGCAGTATTTT. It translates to CAISESTLGAPQYF.

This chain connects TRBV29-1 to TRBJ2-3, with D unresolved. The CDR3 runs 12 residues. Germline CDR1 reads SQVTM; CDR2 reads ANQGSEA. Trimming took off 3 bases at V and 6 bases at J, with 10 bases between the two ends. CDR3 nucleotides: TGCAGCGTTGACGCCACCGTGGATACGCAGTATTTT. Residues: CSVDATVDTQYF.

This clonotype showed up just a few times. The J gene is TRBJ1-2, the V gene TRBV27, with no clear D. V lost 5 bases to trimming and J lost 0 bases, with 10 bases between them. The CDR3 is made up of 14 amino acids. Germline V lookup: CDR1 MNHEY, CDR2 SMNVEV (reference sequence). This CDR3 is CASSPLTTNYGYTF. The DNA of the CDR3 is TGTGCCAGCAGTCCCCTGACAACTAACTATGGCTACACCTTC.

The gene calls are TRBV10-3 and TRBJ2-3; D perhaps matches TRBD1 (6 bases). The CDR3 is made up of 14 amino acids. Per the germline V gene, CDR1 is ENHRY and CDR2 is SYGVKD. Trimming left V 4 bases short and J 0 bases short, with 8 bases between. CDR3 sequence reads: CAISVGQSTDTQYF. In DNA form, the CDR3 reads TGTGCCATCAGTGTAGGACAGAGCACAGATACGCAGTATTTT.

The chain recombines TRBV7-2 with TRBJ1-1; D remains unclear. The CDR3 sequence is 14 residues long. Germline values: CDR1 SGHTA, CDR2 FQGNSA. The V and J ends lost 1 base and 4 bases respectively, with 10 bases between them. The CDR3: CASSLVPGFTEAFF. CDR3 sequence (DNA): TGTGCCAGCAGCTTAGTGCCCGGGTTCACTGAAGCTTTCTTT.

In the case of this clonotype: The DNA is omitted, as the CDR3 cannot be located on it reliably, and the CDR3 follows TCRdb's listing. The CDR3 spells CASSTSIIKEPSFRNYEQYF. The chain employs TRBV27 and TRBJ2-4. Termini included, the CDR3 measures 20 amino acids. CDR1 MNHEY and CDR2 SMNVEV come from the germline V gene (reference sequence).

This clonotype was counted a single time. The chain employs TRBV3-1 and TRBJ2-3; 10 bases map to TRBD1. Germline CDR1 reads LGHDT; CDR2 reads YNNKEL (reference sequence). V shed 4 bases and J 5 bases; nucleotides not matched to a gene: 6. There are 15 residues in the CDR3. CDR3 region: CASSLRDRGIDTQYF. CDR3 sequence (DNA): TGTGCCAGCAGCCTCCGGGACAGGGGAATAGATACGCAGTATTTT.

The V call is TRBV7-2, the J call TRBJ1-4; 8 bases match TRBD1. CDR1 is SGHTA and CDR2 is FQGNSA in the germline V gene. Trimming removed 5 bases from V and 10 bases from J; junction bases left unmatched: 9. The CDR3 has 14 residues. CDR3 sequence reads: CASSTGTGGGKLFF. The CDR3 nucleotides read TGTGCCAGCAGCACCGGGACAGGAGGTGGAAAACTGTTTTTT.

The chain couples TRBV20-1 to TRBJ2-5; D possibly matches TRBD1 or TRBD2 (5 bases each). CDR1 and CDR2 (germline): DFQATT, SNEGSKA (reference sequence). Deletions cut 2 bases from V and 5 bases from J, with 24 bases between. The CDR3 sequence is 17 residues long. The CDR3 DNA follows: TGCAGTGCTAGACCCGCTCGAGAGCGGAAAAAGGGGGAGACCCAGTACTTC. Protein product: CSARPARERKKGETQYF.

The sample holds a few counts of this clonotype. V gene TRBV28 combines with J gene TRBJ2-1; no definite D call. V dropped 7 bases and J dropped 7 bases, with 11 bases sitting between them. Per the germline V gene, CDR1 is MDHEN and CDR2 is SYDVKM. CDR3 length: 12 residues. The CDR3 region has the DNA TGTGCCAGCAACTCGGGTGGAAATGAGCAGTTCTTC. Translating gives CASNSGGNEQFF.

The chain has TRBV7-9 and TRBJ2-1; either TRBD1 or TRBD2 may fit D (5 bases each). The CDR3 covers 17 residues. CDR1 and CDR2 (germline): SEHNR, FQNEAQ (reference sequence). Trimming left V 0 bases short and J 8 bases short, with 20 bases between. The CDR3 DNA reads TGTGCCAGCAGCTTAGCCCCCGGGGCACTACCCAGGGATGAGCAGTTCTTC. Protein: CASSLAPGALPRDEQFF.

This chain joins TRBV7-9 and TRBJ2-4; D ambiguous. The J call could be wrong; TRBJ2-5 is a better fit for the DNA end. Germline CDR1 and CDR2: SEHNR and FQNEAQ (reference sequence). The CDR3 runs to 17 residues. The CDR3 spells CASSPRASLNEAETQYF. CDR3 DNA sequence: TGTGCCAGCAGCCCAAGAGCTTCGCTTAACGAGGCAGAGACCCAGTACTTC.

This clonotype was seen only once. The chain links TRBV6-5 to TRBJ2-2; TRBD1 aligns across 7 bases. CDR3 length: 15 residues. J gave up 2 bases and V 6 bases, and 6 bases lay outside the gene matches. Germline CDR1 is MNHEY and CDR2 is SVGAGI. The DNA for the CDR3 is TGTGCCAGCAGCCGAGGACAGGAAAACACCGGGGAGCTGTTTTTT. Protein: CASSRGQENTGELFF.

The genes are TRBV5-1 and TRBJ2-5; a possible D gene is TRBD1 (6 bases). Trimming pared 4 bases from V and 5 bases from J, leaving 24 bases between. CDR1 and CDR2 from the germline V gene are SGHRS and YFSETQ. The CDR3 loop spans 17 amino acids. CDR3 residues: CASSIGDNPRGRETQYF. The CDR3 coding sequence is TGCGCCAGCAGCATAGGGGACAACCCCCGAGGGCGGGAGACCCAGTACTTC.

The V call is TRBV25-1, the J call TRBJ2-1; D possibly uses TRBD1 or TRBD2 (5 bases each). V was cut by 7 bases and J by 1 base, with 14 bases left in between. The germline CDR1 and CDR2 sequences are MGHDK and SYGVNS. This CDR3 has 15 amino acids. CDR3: CASTGAGASYNEQFF. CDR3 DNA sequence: TGTGCCAGCACCGGGGCCGGGGCATCCTACAATGAGCAGTTCTTC.

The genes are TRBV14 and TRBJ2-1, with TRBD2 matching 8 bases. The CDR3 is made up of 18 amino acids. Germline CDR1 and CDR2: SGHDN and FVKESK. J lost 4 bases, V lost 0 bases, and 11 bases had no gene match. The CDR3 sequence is CASSQDPAGATLYNEQFF. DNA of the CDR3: TGTGCCAGCAGCCAAGATCCAGCGGGGGCCACACTATACAATGAGCAGTTCTTC.

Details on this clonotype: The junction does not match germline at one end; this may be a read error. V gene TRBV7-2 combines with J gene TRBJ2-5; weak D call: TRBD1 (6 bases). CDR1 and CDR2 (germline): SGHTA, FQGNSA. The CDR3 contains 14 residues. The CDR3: CAGSLRPRGETQYF. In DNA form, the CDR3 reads TGTGCCGGCAGCTTGCGGCCCAGGGGAGAGACCCAGTACTTC.

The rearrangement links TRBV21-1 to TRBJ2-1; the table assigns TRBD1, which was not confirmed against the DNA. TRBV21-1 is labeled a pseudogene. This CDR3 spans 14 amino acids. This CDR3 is CASSWDSSYDEQFF. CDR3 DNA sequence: TGTGCCAGCAGCTGGGACAGCTCCTACGATGAGCAGTTCTTC.

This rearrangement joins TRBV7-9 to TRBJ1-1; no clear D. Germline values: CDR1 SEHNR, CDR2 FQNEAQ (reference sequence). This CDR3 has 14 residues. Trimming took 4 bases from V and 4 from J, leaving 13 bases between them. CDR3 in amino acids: CASSSNLGFTEAFF. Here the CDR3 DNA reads TGTGCCAGCAGCTCCAACTTAGGGTTCACTGAAGCTTTCTTT.

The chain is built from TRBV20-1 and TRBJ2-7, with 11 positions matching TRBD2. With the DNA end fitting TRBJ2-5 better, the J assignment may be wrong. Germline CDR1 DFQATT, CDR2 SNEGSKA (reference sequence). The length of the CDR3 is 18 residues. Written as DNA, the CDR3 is TGCAGTGCTACCCGCTCGGGACTAGCGGTACCATCGACGGGGACCCAGTACTTC. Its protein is CSATRSGLAVPSTGTQYF.

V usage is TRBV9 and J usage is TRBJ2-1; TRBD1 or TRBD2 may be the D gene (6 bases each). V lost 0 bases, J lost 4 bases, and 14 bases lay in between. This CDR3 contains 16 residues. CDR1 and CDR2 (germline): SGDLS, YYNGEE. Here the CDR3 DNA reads TGTGCCAGCAGCGTAGGACCGGGGGCTAGGTACAATGAGCAGTTCTTC. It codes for CASSVGPGARYNEQFF.